A selection of T cell receptor beta chains follows, all from one sample in a study of cytomegalovirus exposure and HLA in healthy donors. Here immunoSEQ multiplex PCR was the method, and the copy in TCRdb shows in-frame clones only, minus some. The repertoire holds fewer than 350,000 clones, 70% to 90% seen once, with roughly 1% in the top ten. Sequencing was performed on PBMCs. These receptor sequences come from a woman younger than 35 in good health and CMV-seronegative. CDR3s include the opening cysteine and the closing phenylalanine or tryptophan. D genes are given only for firm matches.

v_gene: TRBV28; j_gene: TRBJ1-1; d_gene: -; CDR3aa: CASRERAGAFF
v_gene: TRBV25-1; j_gene: TRBJ1-1; d_gene: -; CDR3aa: CASSESGPTEAFF
v_gene: TRBV7-9; j_gene: TRBJ1-6; d_gene: TRBD1; CDR3aa: CASSSGQDNSPLHF
v_gene: TRBV27; j_gene: TRBJ2-5; d_gene: TRBD2; CDR3aa: CASSLRGTSGRIQETQYF
v_gene: TRBV2; j_gene: TRBJ1-1; d_gene: -; CDR3aa: CASRPWGAEAFF
v_gene: TRBV7-3; j_gene: TRBJ1-5; d_gene: -; CDR3aa: CASSPGSGQPQHF
v_gene: TRBV5-1; j_gene: TRBJ2-1; d_gene: TRBD2; CDR3aa: CASSRGLAGVNEQFF
v_gene: TRBV28; j_gene: TRBJ2-1; d_gene: TRBD2; CDR3aa: CASSLLAGGNYNEQFF
v_gene: TRBV28; j_gene: TRBJ1-5; d_gene: -; CDR3aa: CASSLTGGLQQPQHF
v_gene: TRBV2; j_gene: TRBJ2-1; d_gene: TRBD2; CDR3aa: CASTSGLAREAIEQFF
v_gene: TRBV27; j_gene: TRBJ1-2; d_gene: TRBD1; CDR3aa: CASSPGTGGAANYGYTF
v_gene: TRBV7-3; j_gene: TRBJ2-7; d_gene: TRBD2; CDR3aa: CASSLIGAGDHEQYF
v_gene: TRBV4-3; j_gene: TRBJ1-4; d_gene: -; CDR3aa: CASAALPAVRSMDEKLFF
v_gene: TRBV28; j_gene: TRBJ1-1; d_gene: -; CDR3aa: CASSLSVNTEAFF
v_gene: TRBV5-5; j_gene: TRBJ1-2; d_gene: TRBD1; CDR3aa: CASSLGQGIAGYTF
v_gene: TRBV18; j_gene: TRBJ2-2; d_gene: TRBD2; CDR3aa: CASSPRGLDVTGELFF